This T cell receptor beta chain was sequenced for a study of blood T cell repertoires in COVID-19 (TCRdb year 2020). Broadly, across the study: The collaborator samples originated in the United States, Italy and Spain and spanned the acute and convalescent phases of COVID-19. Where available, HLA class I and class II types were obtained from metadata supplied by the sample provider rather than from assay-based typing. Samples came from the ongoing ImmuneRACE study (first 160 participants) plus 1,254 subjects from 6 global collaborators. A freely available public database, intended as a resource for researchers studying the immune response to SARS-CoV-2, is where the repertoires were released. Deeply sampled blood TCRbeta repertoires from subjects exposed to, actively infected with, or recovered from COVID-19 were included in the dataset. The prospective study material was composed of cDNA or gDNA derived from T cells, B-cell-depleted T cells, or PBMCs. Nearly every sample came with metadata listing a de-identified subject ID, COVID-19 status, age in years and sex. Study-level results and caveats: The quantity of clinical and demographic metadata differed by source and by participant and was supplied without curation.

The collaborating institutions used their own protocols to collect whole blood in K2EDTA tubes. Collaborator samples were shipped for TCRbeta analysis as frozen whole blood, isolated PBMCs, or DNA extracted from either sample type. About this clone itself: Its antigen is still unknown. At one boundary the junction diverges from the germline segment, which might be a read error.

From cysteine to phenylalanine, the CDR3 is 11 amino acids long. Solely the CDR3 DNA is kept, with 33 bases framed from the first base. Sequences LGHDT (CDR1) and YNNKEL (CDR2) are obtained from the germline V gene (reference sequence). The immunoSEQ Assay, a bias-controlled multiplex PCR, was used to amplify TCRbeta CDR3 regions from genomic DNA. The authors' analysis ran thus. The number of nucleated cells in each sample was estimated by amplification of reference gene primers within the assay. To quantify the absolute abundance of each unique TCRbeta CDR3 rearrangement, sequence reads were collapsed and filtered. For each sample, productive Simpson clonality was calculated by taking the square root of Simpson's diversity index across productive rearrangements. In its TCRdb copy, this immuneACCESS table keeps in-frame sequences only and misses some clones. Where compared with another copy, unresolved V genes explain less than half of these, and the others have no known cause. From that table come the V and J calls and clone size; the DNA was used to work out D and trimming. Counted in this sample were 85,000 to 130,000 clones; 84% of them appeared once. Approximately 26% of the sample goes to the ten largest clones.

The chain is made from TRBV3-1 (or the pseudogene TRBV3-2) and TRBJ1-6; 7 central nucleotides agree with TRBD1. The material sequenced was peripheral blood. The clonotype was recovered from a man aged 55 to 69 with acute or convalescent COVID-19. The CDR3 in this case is CASSQGDSLAF. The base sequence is TGTGCCAGCAGCCAAGGGGACAGCCTAGCCTTC.